The 22 T cell receptor beta chains below come from one sample, sequenced in a study of tumor-infiltrating lymphocytes in primary liver carcinoma. RNA and DNA were co-extracted from around 20-30 mg of unsorted bulk tissue. Total RNA amounting to around 450 ng was the source from which TCR beta cDNA was made with a constant-region primer. Slightly modified ARM-PCR with three nested multiplex PCR rounds yielded TCR beta libraries. Amplification in the first two PCR rounds was performed using TRBV1-TRBV30 forward primers and a C-beta reverse primer for 10 cycles each. MiXCR, applied by TCRdb to the multiplex PCR reads, yields one record per CDR3 protein. The sample includes some 190,000 distinct CDR3 sequences, over 80% of them seen just once. The sample taken for sequencing was tumor tissue from primary liver carcinoma. Receptors originate from a man aged 35 to 55 with primary liver carcinoma and hepatitis B virus infection.

In the case of this clonotype: Mismatch with germline at one junction end may stem from a read error. The chain has TRBV6-1 and TRBJ2-3; D is perhaps TRBD2 (6 bases). In germline, CDR1 is MNHNS, CDR2 SASEGT. The CDR3 contains 14 residues. This CDR3 reads CAISEGGISDTQYF. The DNA of the CDR3 is TGTGCCATCAGTGAAGGCGGGATCTCAGATACGCAGTATTTT.

This clonotype was detected once. Its ends do not fully match the called genes, so a read error is possible. The chain couples TRBV6-1 to TRBJ2-1; tentative D call: TRBD2 (5 bases). Germline-derived CDR1 and CDR2 are MNHNS and SASEGT. This CDR3 has 15 residues. For the CDR3, the DNA is TGTGTCAGCAGGCTAGGGAGTACGCCTTTCAGTGAACAGTTCTTC. It specifies CVSRLGSTPFSEQFF.

This clonotype was detected ten times or more. The chain carries TRBV5-6 and TRBJ2-7; 10 nucleotides line up with TRBD2. V dropped 1 base and J dropped 0; count of bases not matched to a gene: 16. This CDR3 contains 20 residues. CDR1 is SGHDT and CDR2 is YYEEEE in the germline V gene. The CDR3 sequence: CASSLWASGRGARSSYEQYF. The CDR3 region has the DNA TGTGCCAGCAGCTTGTGGGCTAGCGGGAGAGGAGCTAGATCCTCCTACGAGCAGTACTTC.

This chain links TRBV11-3 with TRBJ2-1; no firm D call. The CDR3 has 14 residues. The germline V and J ends were trimmed by 2 bases and 7 bases, with 12 bases remaining between them. The V gene's germline CDR1 is SGHNT and CDR2 YENEEA. The CDR3 loop is CASSLCVSKNEQFF. The CDR3 DNA reads TGTGCCAGCAGCTTATGTGTCTCGAAAAATGAGCAGTTCTTC.

For this clonotype: The junction departs from the called germline gene at one end, perhaps through a read error. The chain has TRBV29-1 and TRBJ1-1; 9 nucleotides agree with TRBD1. The germline V gene has CDR1 SQVTM and CDR2 ANQGSEA. The CDR3 is 14 amino acids. CDR3: CSIGQGLGNIEASF. CDR3 DNA: TGCAGCATTGGACAGGGGTTGGGGAACATTGAAGCTTCCTTT.

The chain carries TRBV12-3 or TRBV12-4 and TRBJ2-1; D unresolved. The V and J ends lost 8 bases and 4 bases respectively, with 18 bases between them. CDR3 length: 15 residues. CDR3 coding DNA: TGTGCCAGCCAACCTAACAAACAAGCTTACAATGAGCAGTTCTTC. This encodes CASQPNKQAYNEQFF.

With respect to this clonotype: The junction does not match germline at one end; this may be a read error. This chain joins TRBV29-1 and TRBJ2-1, with 7 nucleotides matching TRBD2. The V gene's germline CDR1 is SQVTM and CDR2 ANQGSEA. This CDR3 comprises 13 residues. CDR3 sequence (DNA): TGCAGCGTGGGACTAAGGGCCTACAATGAGCAATTCTTC. Amino acid sequence: CSVGLRAYNEQFF.

Remarks on this clonotype: A read error may account for a junction end that differs from germline. This chain uses TRBV4-1 with TRBJ2-3; D remains unclear. The CDR3 length is 14 residues. Germline-derived CDR1 and CDR2 are MGHRA and YSYEKL. The CDR3 loop reads CASTQKEGTDTQYF. The DNA of the CDR3 is TGCGCCAGCACCCAAAAAGAAGGCACTGATACGCAGTATTTT.

This clonotype was observed a handful of times. The junction shows a germline mismatch at one end, possibly a read error. This chain joins TRBV4-3 and TRBJ1-2, with 7 bases fitting TRBD1. Germline V lookup: CDR1 LGHNA, CDR2 YSLEER. This CDR3 is 16 amino acids long. The CDR3: CASSQERDRAIYGYTF. In DNA form, the CDR3 reads TGCGCCAGTAGCCAGGAAAGGGACAGAGCTATTTATGGCTACACCTTC.

Comment on this clonotype: An end of the junction does not agree with germline; a read error may underlie this. The rearrangement joins TRBV6-5 to TRBJ1-1; perhaps TRBD1 as D (5 bases). The V gene's germline CDR1 is MNHEY and CDR2 SVGAGI. The CDR3 is 15 residues long. In DNA, the CDR3 is TGTGCTAGCAGTTACTTGATTAGGGGCGGAGCTGAAGCTTTCTTT. Amino acids: CASSYLIRGGAEAFF.

The chain recombines TRBV29-1 with TRBJ2-7; D possibly uses TRBD1 or TRBD2 (6 bases each). Per the germline V gene, CDR1 is SQVTM and CDR2 is ANQGSEA. The V and J ends lost 4 bases and 6 bases respectively, with 19 bases between them. The CDR3 totals 14 residues. The CDR3 region has the DNA TGCAGCGTTGCCCCTTGGGGGGCCAAACGCGAGCAGTACTTC. Translating it yields CSVAPWGAKREQYF.

Regarding this clonotype: This could be a read error, since a much larger clone is one nucleotide away. Written as DNA, the CDR3 is TGCTCCAGCAGCTTGGTTACAGGGAGGAGAGACGAGCAGTACTTC. Translating it yields CSSSLVTGRRDEQYF. The J gene is TRBJ2-7, the V gene TRBV5-1; D tentatively fits TRBD1 or TRBD2 (6 bases each). Germline V lookup: CDR1 SGHRS, CDR2 YFSETQ. CDR3 length: 15 residues.

The V gene is TRBV11-3, the J gene TRBJ2-5; no firm D call. Germline V gene data show CDR1 as SGHNT and CDR2 as YENEEA. V lost 5 bases and J 7 bases, leaving 20 bases between the germline ends. The CDR3 covers 15 residues. CDR3 sequence reads: CASSPRLAPEVTQYF. Here the CDR3 DNA reads TGTGCCAGCAGCCCCCGGTTAGCTCCAGAGGTGACCCAGTACTTC.

Notes on this clonotype: Relative to the germline gene, one junction end is altered; a read error may explain this. V gene TRBV11-2 combines with J gene TRBJ2-5; tentative D call: TRBD1 (5 bases). CDR1 is SGHAT, CDR2 FQNNGV, per germline. The CDR3 contains 15 residues. DNA for the CDR3: TGTGCCAGCAACAGGAAAAGGGGCAGGCAAGAGACCAAGTACTTC. As protein: CASNRKRGRQETKYF.

Details on this clonotype: A junction boundary mismatches the germline segment, possibly from a read error. The rearrangement links TRBV29-1 to TRBJ2-2; D tentatively fits TRBD1 or TRBD2 (5 bases each). This CDR3 has 15 amino acids. The germline V gene has CDR1 SQVTM and CDR2 ANQGSEA. The CDR3 is CSVAGSVGRTRELFF. The CDR3 region has the DNA TGCAGCGTTGCGGGGAGTGTAGGGCGAACCAGGGAGCTCTTTTTT.

A note on this clonotype: No conserved phenylalanine or tryptophan is present at the end of the CDR3, so a read error is the likely explanation. This sequence joins TRBV6-6 and TRBJ1-6; D unclear. The V end lost 5 bases, the J end lost 13 bases, and 15 bases lay between the germline ends. The germline V gene has CDR1 MNHNY and CDR2 SVGAGI (reference sequence). The CDR3 has 13 amino acids. As DNA, the CDR3 is TGTGCCAGCAGTACGACACGGGTTTCGCCCCTCCACTTA. Its translation: CASSTTRVSPLHL.

To note about this clonotype: No conserved phenylalanine or tryptophan ends this CDR3, so it is likely a read error. CDR3 loop: CSVEGESSAEYEQFL. The CDR3 DNA sequence: TGCAGCGTTGAAGGGGAAAGTAGCGCTGAGTATGAGCAGTTCCTC. The chain carries TRBV29-1 and TRBJ2-1, with D possibly TRBD2 on 5 matching bases. Trimming cost V 1 base and J 8 bases, with 18 bases left between them. Looked up from germline, CDR1 is SQVTM and CDR2 is ANQGSEA. The CDR3 is 15 residues long.

Points on this clonotype: Here the CDR3 omits its conserved ending phenylalanine or tryptophan, so a read error is the likely source. V gene TRBV12-3 or TRBV12-4 combines with J gene TRBJ2-7; either TRBD1 or TRBD2 may fit D (7 bases each). The CDR3 runs 15 residues. The V end lost 10 bases, the J end lost 6 bases, and 25 bases lay between the germline ends. CDR3 in amino acids: CATSSRQTGRGEQYL. CDR3 sequence (DNA): TGTGCCACTAGTTCACGTCAGACAGGGAGGGGCGAGCAGTACCTT.

Of note for this clonotype: A read error is likely, as this CDR3 ends without the conserved phenylalanine or tryptophan. The V and J genes are TRBV6-1 and TRBJ1-5; TRBD1 matches at 7 bases. Trimming removed 2 bases from V and 5 bases from J; junction bases left unmatched: 9. Looked up from germline, CDR1 is MNHNS and CDR2 is SASEGT. CDR3 length equals 16 residues. The CDR3 DNA follows: TGTGCCAGCAGTGAAAAAGGGCAGGGGGGGCATCAGCCCCAGCATGTT. The encoded protein is CASSEKGQGGHQPQHV.

In regard to this clonotype: Because the CDR3 is missing its conserved closing phenylalanine or tryptophan, this is likely a read error. The rearrangement uses TRBV11-1 and TRBJ2-4, with TRBD2 matching over 8 bases. This CDR3 is built from 17 residues. Germline-derived CDR1 and CDR2 are SGHAT and FQDESV (reference sequence). CDR3 nucleotides: TGTGCTAGCAGCTTTCCCGGGAATAGCGGGACTAAAAACATTCAGTACTCC. This translates into CASSFPGNSGTKNIQYS.

This clonotype was seen just once. An end of the junction differs from the germline gene, which may be a read error. The chain links TRBV30 to TRBJ2-2, with D tentatively TRBD1 or TRBD2 (5 bases each). The CDR3 consists of 14 residues. The germline V gene has CDR1 GTSNPN and CDR2 SVGIG (reference sequence). CDR3 DNA: TGTGCCTGGAGTAGGGAGAGGGTGCCCAGGGAGTTGTTTTTT. Encoded protein: CAWSRERVPRELFF.

To note about this clonotype: No conserved phenylalanine or tryptophan is present at the end of the CDR3, so a read error is the likely explanation. The DNA is left out, because the CDR3 cannot be placed on it with certainty; the CDR3 is given as TCRdb lists it. The chain links TRBV11-2 to TRBJ1-6. The length of the CDR3 is 12 amino acids, counting both ends. The V gene's germline CDR1 is SGHAT and CDR2 FQNNGV. CDR3 sequence: CASSHDGPPLLL.